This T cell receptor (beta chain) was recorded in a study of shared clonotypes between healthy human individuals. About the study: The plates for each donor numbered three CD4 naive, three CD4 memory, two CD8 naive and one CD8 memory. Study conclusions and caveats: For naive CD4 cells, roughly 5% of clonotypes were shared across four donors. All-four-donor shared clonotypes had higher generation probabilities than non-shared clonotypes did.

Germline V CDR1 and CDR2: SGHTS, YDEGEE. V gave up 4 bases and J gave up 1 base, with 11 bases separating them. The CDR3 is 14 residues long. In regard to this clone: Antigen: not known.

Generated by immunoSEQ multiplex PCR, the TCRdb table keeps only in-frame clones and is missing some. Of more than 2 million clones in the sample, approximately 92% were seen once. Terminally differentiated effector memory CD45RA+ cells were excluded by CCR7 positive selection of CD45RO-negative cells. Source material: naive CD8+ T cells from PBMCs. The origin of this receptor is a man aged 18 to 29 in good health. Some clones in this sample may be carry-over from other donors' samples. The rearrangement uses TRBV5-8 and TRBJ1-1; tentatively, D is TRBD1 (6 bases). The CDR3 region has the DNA TGTGCCAGCAGCGTCATGGGGGCGAACACTGAAGCTTTCTTT. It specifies CASSVMGANTEAFF.